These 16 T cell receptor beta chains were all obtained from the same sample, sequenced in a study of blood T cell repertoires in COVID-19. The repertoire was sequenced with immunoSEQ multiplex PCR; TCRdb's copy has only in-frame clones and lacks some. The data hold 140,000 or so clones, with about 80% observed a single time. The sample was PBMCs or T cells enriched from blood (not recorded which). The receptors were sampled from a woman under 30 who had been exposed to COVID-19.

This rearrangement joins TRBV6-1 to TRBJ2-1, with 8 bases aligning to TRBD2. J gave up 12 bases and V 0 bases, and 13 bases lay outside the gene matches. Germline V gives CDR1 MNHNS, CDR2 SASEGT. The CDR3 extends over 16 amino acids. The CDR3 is CASSEASGGRPLLQFF. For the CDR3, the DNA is TGTGCCAGCAGTGAAGCGTCCGGCGGGAGGCCCTTATTGCAGTTCTTC.

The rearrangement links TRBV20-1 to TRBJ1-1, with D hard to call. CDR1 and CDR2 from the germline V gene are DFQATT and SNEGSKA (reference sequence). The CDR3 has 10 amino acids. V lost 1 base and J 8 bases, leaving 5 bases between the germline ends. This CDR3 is CSARVREAFF. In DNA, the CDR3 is TGCAGTGCTAGAGTCAGGGAAGCTTTCTTT.

The CDR3 reads CASSQVLIGQAGELFF. DNA for the CDR3: TGCGCCAGCAGCCAAGTTCTCATTGGGCAGGCCGGGGAGCTGTTTTTT. This chain uses TRBV4-3 with TRBJ2-2, with D unresolved. Trimming left V 1 base short and J 6 bases short, with 15 bases between. The CDR3 covers 16 residues. Germline CDR1 and CDR2: LGHNA and YSLEER.

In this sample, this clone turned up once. CDR3 sequence (DNA): TGTGCCAGCAGTTTGCCAGGGGCCTCCTACAATGAGCAGTTCTTC. It encodes CASSLPGASYNEQFF. V gene TRBV28 combines with J gene TRBJ2-1, with D possibly TRBD1 on 6 matching bases. The CDR3 runs to 15 residues. Germline CDR1 MDHEN, CDR2 SYDVKM. V was trimmed by 3 bases and J by 0 bases, leaving 9 bases between them. The variable domain in full, with the rest retrieved from reference TRBV28 and TRBJ2-1, is DVKVTQSSRYLVKRTGEKVFLECVQDMDHENMFWYRQDPGLGLRLIYFSYDVKMKEKGDIPEGYSVSREKKERFSLILESASTNQTSMYLCASSLPGASYNEQFFGPGTRLTVL.

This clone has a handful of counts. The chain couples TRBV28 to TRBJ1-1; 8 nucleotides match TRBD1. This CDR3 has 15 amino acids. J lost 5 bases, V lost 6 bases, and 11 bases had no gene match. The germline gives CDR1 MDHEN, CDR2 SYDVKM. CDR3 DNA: TGTGCCAGCAGACCCCCCGCAGGGGGCGGGACTGAAGCTTTCTTT. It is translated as CASRPPAGGGTEAFF.

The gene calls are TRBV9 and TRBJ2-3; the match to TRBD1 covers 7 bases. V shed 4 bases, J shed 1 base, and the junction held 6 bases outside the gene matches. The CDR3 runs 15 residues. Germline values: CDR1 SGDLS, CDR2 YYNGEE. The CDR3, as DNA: TGTGCCAGCAGCTCGTACAGGGGCGGCACAGATACGCAGTATTTT. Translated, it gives CASSSYRGGTDTQYF. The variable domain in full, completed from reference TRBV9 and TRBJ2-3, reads DSGVTQTPKHLITATGQRVTLRCSPRSGDLSVYWYQQSLDQGLQFLIQYYNGEERAKGNILERFSAQQFPDLHSELNLSSLELGDSALYFCASSSYRGGTDTQYFGPGTRLTVL.

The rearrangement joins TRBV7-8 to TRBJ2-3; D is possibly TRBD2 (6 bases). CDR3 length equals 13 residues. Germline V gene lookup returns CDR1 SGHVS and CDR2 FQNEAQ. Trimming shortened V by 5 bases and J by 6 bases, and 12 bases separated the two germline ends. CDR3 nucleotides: TGTGCCAGCAGCAGCCGACTAGAGGATACGCAGTATTTT. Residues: CASSSRLEDTQYF.

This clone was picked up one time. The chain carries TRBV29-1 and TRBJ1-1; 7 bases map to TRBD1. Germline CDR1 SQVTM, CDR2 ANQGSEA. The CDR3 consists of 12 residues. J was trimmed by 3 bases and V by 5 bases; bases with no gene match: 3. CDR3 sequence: CSVNRGYTEAFF. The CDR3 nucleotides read TGCAGCGTTAACAGGGGCTACACTGAAGCTTTCTTT.

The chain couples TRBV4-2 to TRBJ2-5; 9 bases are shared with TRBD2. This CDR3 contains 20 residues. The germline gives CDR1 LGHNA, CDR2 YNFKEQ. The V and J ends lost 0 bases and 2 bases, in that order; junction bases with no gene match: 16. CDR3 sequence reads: CASSQDEWASGKLGQETQYF. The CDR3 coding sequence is TGTGCCAGCAGCCAAGATGAATGGGCTAGCGGGAAGTTGGGGCAAGAGACCCAGTACTTC.

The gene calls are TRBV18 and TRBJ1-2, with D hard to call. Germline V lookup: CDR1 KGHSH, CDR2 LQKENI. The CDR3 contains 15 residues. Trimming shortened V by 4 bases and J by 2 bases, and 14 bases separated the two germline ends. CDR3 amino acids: CASSLHPAGNYGYTF. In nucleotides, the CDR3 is TGTGCCAGCTCACTTCATCCGGCGGGGAACTATGGCTACACCTTC.

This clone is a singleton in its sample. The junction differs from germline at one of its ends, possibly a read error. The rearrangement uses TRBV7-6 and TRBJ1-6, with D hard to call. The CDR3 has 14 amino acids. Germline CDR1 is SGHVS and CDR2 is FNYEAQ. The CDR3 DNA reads TGTGCCAGCAGGTTACTGTCCTCTAATTCACCCCTCCACTTT. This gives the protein CASRLLSSNSPLHF.

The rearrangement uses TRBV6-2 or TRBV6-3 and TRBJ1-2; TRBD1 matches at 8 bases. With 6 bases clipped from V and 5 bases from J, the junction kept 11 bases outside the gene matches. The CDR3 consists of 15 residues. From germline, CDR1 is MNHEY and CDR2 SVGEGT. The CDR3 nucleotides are TGTGCCAGCAGCCGACAGGGGCAGGGAAGTTATGGCTACACCTTC. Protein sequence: CASSRQGQGSYGYTF.

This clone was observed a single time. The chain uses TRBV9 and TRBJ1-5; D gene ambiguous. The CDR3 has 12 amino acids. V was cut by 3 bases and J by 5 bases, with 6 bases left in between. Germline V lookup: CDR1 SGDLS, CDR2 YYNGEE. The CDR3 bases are TGTGCCAGCAGCGCCGGTGATCAGCCCCAGCATTTT. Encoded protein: CASSAGDQPQHF.

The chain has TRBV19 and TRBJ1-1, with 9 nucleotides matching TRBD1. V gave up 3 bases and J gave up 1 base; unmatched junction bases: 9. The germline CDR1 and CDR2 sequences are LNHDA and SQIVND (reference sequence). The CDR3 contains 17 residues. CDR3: CASSMWGQGFGNTEAFF. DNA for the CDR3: TGTGCCAGTAGTATGTGGGGACAGGGCTTTGGGAACACTGAAGCTTTCTTT.

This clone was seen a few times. As DNA, the CDR3 is TGTGCCAGCAGCTATGACAGATCAGATACGCAGTATTTT. This encodes CASSYDRSDTQYF. The chain carries TRBV11-2 and TRBJ2-3; D is possibly TRBD1 (5 bases). Germline CDR1 SGHAT, CDR2 FQNNGV. V was trimmed by 4 bases and J by 4 bases, leaving 9 bases between them. There are 13 residues in the CDR3.

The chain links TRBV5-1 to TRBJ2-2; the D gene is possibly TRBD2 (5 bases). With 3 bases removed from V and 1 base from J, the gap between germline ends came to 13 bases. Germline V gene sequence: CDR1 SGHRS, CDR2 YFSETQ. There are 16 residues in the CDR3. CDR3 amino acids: CASSYLAAGNTGELFF. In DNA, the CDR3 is TGCGCCAGCAGCTACCTGGCGGCGGGGAACACCGGGGAGCTGTTTTTT. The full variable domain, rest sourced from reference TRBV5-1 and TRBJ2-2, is KAGVTQTPRYLIKTRGQQVTLSCSPISGHRSVSWYQQTPGQGLQFLFEYFSETQRNKGNFPGRFSGRQFSNSRSEMNVSTLELGDSALYLCASSYLAAGNTGELFFGEGSRLTVL.